The present entry profiles one TCR beta chain with its context. Sequencing of TCR beta was performed on blood CD8+ T cells and on blood CD4+ T cells. In the multiple sclerosis control group, patients were treatment-naive and had stable or active relapsing-remitting disease. Bulk CD8+ and CD4+ cells came from magnetic negative isolation; CD8+ TEMRA by FACS. Reverse transcription of about 0.45 to 1 ug RNA used random hexamers. Multiplex immunoSEQ PCR targeted 54 Vbeta and 13 Jbeta TCR beta segments. TCRdb reprocessed the immunoSEQ multiplex PCR reads via MiXCR and lists one record per CDR3 protein. The sample records around 71,000 distinct CDR3 sequences, 96% being singletons. The record originates from a study of CD8 T cells in Susac syndrome. The specimen was CD4+ T cells from PBMCs. The origin of this receptor is a human donor with multiple sclerosis.

CDR3 sequence (DNA): TGCGCCAGCAGCTTGGGTCAGGGGACCTATGGCTACACCTTC. Translating it yields CASSLGQGTYGYTF. This rearrangement joins TRBV5-1 to TRBJ1-2, with D possibly matching TRBD1 (6 bases). Between the trimmed V and J ends, which lost 0 bases and 4 bases, there was a span of 10 bases. This CDR3 is 14 amino acids long. CDR1 is SGHRS and CDR2 is YFSETQ in the germline V gene.